Listed below are T cell receptor beta chains from one sample, sequenced in a study of blood T cells in healthy people across ages. TCRdb re-called the 5' RACE reads with MiXCR, one entry per CDR3 protein. The sample lists around 1,500,000 distinct CDR3 sequences; 28% were seen once. Sequencing input: blood. The receptor set was obtained from a woman aged 30 to 39 in good health. The CDR3 runs from the conserved cysteine through the conserved F or W. The D gene is left open where the match is weak. Some rows have no size entry. The others give once, few or many, or a class for an expanded clone.

J gene	D gene	clone size	V gene	CDR3 length	CDR3 protein	CDR3 DNA
TRBJ2-5	TRBD2	few	TRBV29-1	12	CNVGLARETQYF	TGCAACGTCGGACTAGCCCGCGAGACCCAGTACTTC
TRBJ2-5	NA	NA	TRBV21-1	13	CASSKVGRETEYF	TGTGCCAGCAGCAAAGTGGGCCGGGAGACCGAGTACTTC
TRBJ1-2	TRBD1	NA	TRBV3-1	15	CASSLWDRRVYGYTF	TGTGCCAGCAGCCTCTGGGACAGAAGAGTCTATGGCTACACCTTC
TRBJ2-3	NA	NA	TRBV5-5	12	CASSLVGDKQYF	TGTGCCAGCAGCTTGGTCGGCGATAAGCAGTATTTT
TRBJ1-1	NA	NA	TRBV28	15	CASRGSIAGGAEAFF	TGTGCCAGCAGGGGGTCAATTGCAGGTGGCGCTGAAGCTTTCTTT
TRBJ1-1	TRBD1	few	TRBV29-1	14	CSVARDREDTEAFF	TGCAGCGTGGCTCGGGACAGGGAGGACACTGAAGCTTTCTTT
TRBJ2-7	NA	few	TRBV2	10	CASSVWEQYF	TGTGCCAGCAGTGTCTGGGAGCAGTACTTC
TRBJ2-5	NA	NA	TRBV2	15	CASSEWVTGAETQYF	TGTGCCAGCAGTGAATGGGTAACCGGGGCGGAGACCCAGTACTTC
TRBJ2-7	NA	few	TRBV12-3/TRBV12-4	14	CASSFRGGADEQYF	TGTGCCAGCAGTTTTCGAGGGGGGGCCGACGAGCAGTACTTC
TRBJ1-2	TRBD1	NA	TRBV7-2	19	CASSLARGGTGVHEDGYTF	TGTGCCAGCAGCTTAGCGAGGGGAGGGACAGGGGTCCACGAGGATGGCTACACCTTC
TRBJ1-1	NA	NA	TRBV27	12	CASSLRGNRAFF	TGTGCCAGCAGTTTACGGGGTAATAGAGCTTTCTTT
TRBJ2-2	NA	few	TRBV6-2/TRBV6-3	13	CASSGSSTGELFF	TGTGCCAGTTCAGGGTCGAGCACCGGGGAGCTGTTTTTT
TRBJ1-3	NA	NA	TRBV4-1	15	CASSQGTRTGNTIYF	TGCGCCAGCAGCCAGGGGACAAGGACGGGAAACACCATATATTTT
TRBJ2-3	NA	many	TRBV12-3/TRBV12-4	14	CASSRGGNTDTQYF	TGTGCCAGCAGTAGGGGGGGAAACACAGATACGCAGTATTTT
TRBJ1-6	NA	few	TRBV20-1	17	CSARDVGGQSNNSPLHF	TGCAGTGCTAGAGATGTGGGCGGACAGTCTAATAATTCACCCCTCCACTTT
TRBJ2-3	NA	few	TRBV29-1	14	CSVPFASSTDTQYF	TGCAGCGTCCCCTTTGCGAGTAGCACAGATACGCAGTATTTT
TRBJ2-1	NA	few	TRBV28	15	CATWAFQSSYNEQFF	TGTGCCACCTGGGCTTTTCAGAGCTCCTACAATGAGCAGTTCTTC
TRBJ2-1	TRBD2	few	TRBV5-1	15	CAGSLGRAGEAEQFF	TGCGCCGGCAGCTTGGGTCGGGCGGGAGAAGCAGAGCAGTTCTTC
TRBJ2-7	TRBD1	few	TRBV5-1	14	CASSPDRGGSEQYF	TGCGCCAGCAGCCCTGACAGGGGAGGTAGCGAGCAGTACTTC
TRBJ2-7	NA	NA	TRBV6-1	13	CASAGNQVYEQYF	TGTGCCAGCGCCGGAAATCAGGTATACGAGCAGTACTTC
TRBJ2-5	NA	many	TRBV7-9	17	CASSLSYYSSAPETQYF	TGTGCCAGCAGCTTATCCTACTACTCTAGCGCCCCAGAGACCCAGTACTTC
TRBJ2-1	NA	NA	TRBV7-2	14	CASSLAASNNEQFF	TGTGCCAGCAGCTTAGCGGCGTCAAACAATGAGCAGTTCTTC
TRBJ2-1	NA	NA	TRBV15	13	CATSRDRGATQFF	TGTGCCACCAGCAGAGATCGGGGGGCGACCCAGTTCTTC
TRBJ1-1	NA	few	TRBV5-1	14	CASSGVQPNTEAFF	TGCGCCAGCAGCGGGGTACAGCCGAACACTGAAGCTTTCTTT
TRBJ1-2	NA	many	TRBV20-1	13	CSARGHGRDGYTF	TGCAGTGCTAGGGGTCATGGAAGAGATGGCTACACCTTC
TRBJ1-2	NA	NA	TRBV12-3/TRBV12-4	14	CASRRDLANYGYTF	TGTGCCAGCAGGAGGGACCTGGCTAACTATGGCTACACCTTC
TRBJ2-3	TRBD2	few	TRBV11-2	16	CASSLVPSGATDTQYF	TGTGCCAGCAGCTTAGTACCTAGCGGAGCCACAGATACGCAGTATTTT
TRBJ2-7	NA	few	TRBV20-1	13	CSARGRASYEQYF	TGCAGTGCTAGGGGGCGCGCCTCCTACGAGCAGTACTTC
TRBJ1-2	NA	few	TRBV6-1	14	CASSERGMVYGYTF	TGTGCCAGCAGTGAGAGGGGGATGGTCTATGGCTACACCTTC
TRBJ1-5	NA	few	TRBV12-3/TRBV12-4	16	CASSSMREGSNQPQHF	TGTGCCAGCAGTTCCATGCGGGAAGGTAGCAATCAGCCCCAGCATTTT
TRBJ2-5	NA	many	TRBV20-1	13	CSAPPQGTETQYF	TGCAGTGCTCCCCCCCAGGGGACAGAGACCCAGTACTTC
TRBJ2-3	NA	many	TRBV9	15	CASSVEAGLGDTQYF	TGTGCCAGCAGCGTAGAGGCGGGCCTAGGGGATACGCAGTATTTT
TRBJ1-5	TRBD1	few	TRBV6-1	13	CASRRSQGEPQHF	TGTGCCAGCAGGAGGAGTCAGGGGGAGCCCCAGCATTTT
TRBJ2-5	NA	few	TRBV5-1	13	CASSPSEDWTQYF	TGCGCCAGCAGCCCCTCTGAGGATTGGACCCAGTACTTC
TRBJ2-1	NA	many	TRBV7-9	14	CASSLGGGINEQFF	TGTGCCAGCAGCCTCGGTGGCGGGATCAATGAGCAGTTCTTC
TRBJ2-5	NA	many	TRBV15	18	CATSRDRDPLGFVETQYF	TGTGCCACCAGCAGAGATCGGGACCCCCTGGGGTTTGTGGAGACCCAGTACTTC
TRBJ2-7	TRBD2	many	TRBV7-2	16	CASSLVAGGLAGEQYF	TGTGCCAGCAGCTTAGTGGCGGGAGGGTTAGCGGGCGAGCAGTACTTC
TRBJ2-5	NA	NA	TRBV12-3/TRBV12-4	14	CASSLAPTGETQYF	TGTGCCAGCAGTTTGGCGCCCACGGGAGAGACCCAGTACTTC
TRBJ2-7	NA	many	TRBV6-2/TRBV6-3	12	CASSPGSHEQYF	TGTGCCAGCAGTCCAGGTTCCCACGAGCAGTACTTC
TRBJ2-3	TRBD2	once	TRBV7-2	19	CASSPRWGAGDVFTDTQYF	TGTGCCAGCAGCCCTCGGTGGGGAGCGGGGGACGTATTCACAGATACGCAGTATTTT
TRBJ2-5	TRBD1	few	TRBV7-9	15	CASSEGQILQETQYF	TGTGCCAGCAGCGAGGGACAGATCCTCCAAGAGACCCAGTACTTC
TRBJ2-2	NA	NA	TRBV20-1	13	CSARWGSTGELFF	TGCAGTGCTAGATGGGGGAGCACCGGGGAGCTGTTTTTT
TRBJ2-1	TRBD1	many	TRBV10-3	16	CAISESLTGGWNEQFF	TGTGCCATCAGTGAGTCTTTGACAGGGGGCTGGAATGAGCAGTTCTTC
TRBJ1-6	NA	few	TRBV12-3/TRBV12-4	13	CASSFQGDSPLHF	TGTGCCAGCAGTTTTCAGGGAGATTCACCCCTCCACTTT
TRBJ2-3	TRBD1	NA	TRBV6-2/TRBV6-3	16	CASSQRDRGPTDTQYF	TGTGCCAGCAGCCAAAGGGACAGGGGTCCTACAGATACGCAGTATTTT